This TCR beta chain derives from a study of cytomegalovirus exposure and HLA in healthy donors. Points from the study as a whole: Under in vitro conditions, a few CMV-associated chains were confirmed as specific for CMV antigens. For most subjects, TCR beta sequences were reported to predict HLA-A and HLA-B alleles with accuracy. TCR beta V segments were, for the most part, productive about 87% or about 30% of the time in an earlier analysis.

Primers for the PCR totalled 60 Vbeta and 13 Jbeta. The repertoire was sequenced with immunoSEQ multiplex PCR; TCRdb's copy has only in-frame clones and lacks some. The top ten hold approximately 7% of the sample, which has almost 80,000 clones, approximately 61% seen once. Points on this clone: The antigen is unknown.

The trim removed 5 bases at V and 4 bases at J, leaving 11 bases unmatched. The CDR3 sequence is 15 residues long. The germline V gene has CDR1 SGHRS and CDR2 YFSETQ. This clonotype originated in a woman between 45 and 65 years old in good health and CMV-seropositive. The J gene is TRBJ1-2, the V gene TRBV5-1; 7 nucleotides match TRBD1. Sequenced input: PBMCs. The CDR3 spells CASRINTGAIYGYTF. The CDR3 DNA is TGCGCCAGCAGGATAAACACAGGGGCTATCTATGGCTACACCTTC. Based on the CDR3 plus reference TRBV5-1 and TRBJ1-2, the full variable domain is KAGVTQTPRYLIKTRGQQVTLSCSPISGHRSVSWYQQTPGQGLQFLFEYFSETQRNKGNFPGRFSGRQFSNSRSEMNVSTLELGDSALYLCASRINTGAIYGYTFGSGTRLTVV.